This TCR beta chain was retrieved from a study of shared clonotypes between healthy human individuals. Study at large: Three plates were used per donor for CD4 naive, three for CD4 memory, two for CD8 naive and one for CD8 memory.

The V gene's germline CDR1 is MDHEN and CDR2 SYDVKM. The CDR3 totals 16 residues. Trimming shortened V by 5 bases and J by 6 bases, and 21 bases separated the two germline ends. Naive CD8 isolation took CD45RO-negative cells positively selected for CCR7 and excluded terminally differentiated effector memory CD45RA+ cells. There were only Caucasian adults among the donors, and all lived in Nashville, Tennessee. Clones were sequenced by immunoSEQ multiplex PCR, and TCRdb holds only the in-frame ones, with some missing. The sample shows more than 2 million clones, roughly 95% of them seen only once. The rearrangement uses TRBV28 and TRBJ2-3; D tentatively fits TRBD1 or TRBD2 (5 bases each). The TCR comes from a young man in good health. Some clones in this sample may be carry-over from other donors' samples. The sequenced sample consisted of naive CD8+ T cells from PBMCs. The CDR3 DNA is TGTGCCAGCAGTAAAGAGGGACGGCCCCACGCGGATACGCAGTATTTT. It specifies CASSKEGRPHADTQYF.